This T cell receptor beta chain derives from a study of blood T cell repertoires in COVID-19. V lost 2 bases to trimming and J lost 7 bases; unmatched junction nucleotides: 11. The CDR3 loop spans 15 amino acids. Germline V gene lookup returns CDR1 SGDLS and CDR2 YYNGEE. The method was immunoSEQ multiplex PCR; TCRdb's version includes in-frame clones alone and lacks a portion of them. The sample consists of about 180,000 clones, about 86% of them appearing once. This clone has just a few counts. The gene calls are TRBV9 and TRBJ1-2, with TRBD1 identical over 7 bases. Sequences were obtained from peripheral blood. This TCR was sampled from a man in his fifties or sixties with active or convalescent COVID-19. The CDR3 loop reads CASSVTGFGAGGYTF. CDR3 in DNA: TGTGCCAGCAGCGTGACAGGGTTTGGAGCGGGTGGCTACACCTTC. The complete variable domain, with remaining parts taken from reference TRBV9 and TRBJ1-2, reads DSGVTQTPKHLITATGQRVTLRCSPRSGDLSVYWYQQSLDQGLQFLIQYYNGEERAKGNILERFSAQQFPDLHSELNLSSLELGDSALYFCASSVTGFGAGGYTFGSGTRLTVV.